Listed below are T cell receptor beta chains from one sample, sequenced in a study of PD-1 blockade in classical Hodgkin lymphoma. The repertoire was sequenced with immunoSEQ multiplex PCR; TCRdb's copy has only in-frame clones and lacks some. The data contain about 15,000 clones, 80% to 85% of them seen just once; the ten biggest clones take up 30% to 40%. Sequencing was performed on peripheral blood mononuclear cells (PBMCs), taken before the second cycle of nivolumab. These receptors all stem from a human donor with classical Hodgkin lymphoma. CDR3s include the opening cysteine and the closing phenylalanine or tryptophan. A D gene is named only where the DNA matches it firmly. Clone size is shown for a subset of rows, as once, few, many or a class of expanded clone.

CASSTGQANYGYTF,TGTGCCAGTAGTACGGGACAGGCGAACTATGGCTACACCTTC,TRBV19,TRBJ1-2,-,TRBD1
CASSLQGGVNQPQHF,TGCGCCAGCAGTTTACAAGGGGGTGTAAATCAGCCCCAGCATTTT,TRBV5-1,TRBJ1-5,-,-
CAISEHARSSYNEQFF,TGTGCCATCAGTGAGCACGCCCGGAGCTCCTACAATGAGCAGTTCTTC,TRBV10-3,TRBJ2-1,-,-
CASRGTEITGELFF,TGCGCCAGCAGAGGGACAGAGATCACCGGGGAGCTGTTTTTT,TRBV5-1,TRBJ2-2,-,TRBD1
CASSSGGNPYEQYF,TGTGCCAGCAGCTCGGGAGGGAATCCCTACGAGCAGTACTTC,TRBV5-6,TRBJ2-7,-,TRBD2
CASSPPWGTEAFF,TGTGCCAGCAGCCCCCCATGGGGCACTGAAGCTTTCTTT,TRBV11-2,TRBJ1-1,-,-
CASSLSTGRAYEQYF,TGTGCCAGCAGCTTAAGTACAGGCAGAGCCTACGAGCAGTACTTC,TRBV7-6,TRBJ2-7,-,-
CASSTGVQGPQHF,TGTGCCAGTAGTACAGGGGTACAGGGGCCCCAGCATTTT,TRBV19,TRBJ1-5,-,-
CSVDEDLAGGYNEQFF,TGCAGCGTTGACGAGGACCTAGCGGGGGGGTACAATGAGCAGTTCTTC,TRBV29-1,TRBJ2-1,-,TRBD2
CASSSRDRGTYEQYF,TGTGCCAGCAGTTCCCGGGACAGGGGGACCTACGAGCAGTACTTC,TRBV27,TRBJ2-7,-,TRBD1
CASRLGLAGVLADTQYF,TGTGCCAGCAGATTAGGACTAGCGGGAGTTCTGGCAGATACGCAGTATTTT,TRBV27,TRBJ2-3,-,TRBD2
CASSQGTGSSGNTIYF,TGTGCCAGTAGTCAAGGGACGGGGAGCTCTGGAAACACCATATATTTT,TRBV19,TRBJ1-3,-,-
CASSPRQGEQYF,TGTGCCAGCAGCCCTAGACAGGGCGAGCAGTACTTC,TRBV14,TRBJ2-7,-,TRBD1
CASSTKGELFF,TGTGCCAGCAGCACCAAGGGGGAGCTGTTTTTT,TRBV21-1,TRBJ2-2,-,-
CATSRVSKIGIVNQPQHF,TGTGCCACCAGCAGAGTTAGTAAGATAGGGATCGTCAATCAGCCCCAGCATTTT,TRBV15,TRBJ1-5,-,-
CASRTYTGELFF,TGTGCCAGCAGAACTTACACCGGGGAGCTGTTTTTT,TRBV11-2,TRBJ2-2,-,-
CASSQEPPRVVAGDSGDEQFF,TGCGCCAGCAGCCAAGAGCCCCCCCGCGTGGTAGCGGGGGATTCGGGTGATGAGCAGTTCTTC,TRBV4-1,TRBJ2-1,-,TRBD2
CAWSTTGNQPQHF,TGTGCCTGGAGTACGACAGGGAATCAGCCCCAGCATTTT,TRBV30,TRBJ1-5,-,TRBD1
CASSLGGTSGLTDTQYF,TGTGCCAGCAGCTTAGGGGGGACTAGCGGACTAACAGATACGCAGTATTTT,TRBV7-9,TRBJ2-3,few,TRBD2
CASSFRRTGGLSGANVLTF,TGTGCCAGCAGTTTCCGCCGGACAGGGGGCCTCTCTGGGGCCAACGTCCTGACTTTC,TRBV27,TRBJ2-6,-,TRBD1
CASSLAGGWDTQYF,TGTGCCAGTTCCCTAGCGGGAGGGTGGGATACGCAGTATTTT,TRBV27,TRBJ2-3,-,TRBD2
CAWSGIPIGYGYTF,TGTGCCTGGAGCGGGATTCCGATCGGCTATGGCTACACCTTC,TRBV30,TRBJ1-2,-,-
CAISEFLGQGGAEAFF,TGTGCCATCAGTGAGTTCCTGGGACAGGGGGGCGCTGAAGCTTTCTTT,TRBV10-3,TRBJ1-1,-,TRBD1
CASRGTEFSEQYF,TGTGCCAGCAGGGGAACAGAGTTCTCCGAGCAGTACTTC,TRBV27,TRBJ2-7,-,-
CASSIRREGGTETQYF,TGTGCCAGTAGTATACGGCGGGAGGGGGGGACGGAGACCCAGTACTTC,TRBV19,TRBJ2-5,-,TRBD2
CASSHPGPSGANVLTF,TGCGCCAGCAGCCATCCCGGACCCTCTGGGGCCAACGTCCTGACTTTC,TRBV4-1,TRBJ2-6,few,-
CASSEQGSRGGTEAFF,TGTGCCAGCAGTGAACAGGGTTCTCGGGGTGGCACTGAAGCTTTCTTT,TRBV2,TRBJ1-1,few,-
CASSPGTGGQETQYF,TGTGCCAGCAGTCCTGGGACAGGGGGCCAAGAGACCCAGTACTTC,TRBV28,TRBJ2-5,-,TRBD1
CASSLDGLTGNQPQHF,TGCGCCAGCAGCTTGGACGGGCTCACTGGCAATCAGCCCCAGCATTTT,TRBV5-1,TRBJ1-5,-,-
CASSQGSRFRPIGPKYNEQFF,TGTGCCAGCAGCCAAGGATCTCGGTTCCGTCCAATCGGACCGAAGTACAATGAGCAGTTCTTC,TRBV14,TRBJ2-1,-,-
CASSPGRETQYF,TGTGCCAGCAGCCCGGGGAGGGAGACCCAGTACTTC,TRBV7-2,TRBJ2-5,-,-
CASSPRAMGPQHF,TGTGCCAGCTCACCCAGGGCCATGGGGCCCCAGCATTTT,TRBV18,TRBJ1-5,-,-
CASSVASLSGNTIYF,TGTGCCAGCAGCGTAGCTTCACTCTCTGGAAACACCATATATTTT,TRBV9,TRBJ1-3,-,-
CASSWGQHSNQPQHF,TGTGCCAGCTCATGGGGACAGCATAGCAATCAGCCCCAGCATTTT,TRBV18,TRBJ1-5,-,TRBD1
CATSGGPKDTQYF,TGTGCCACTAGCGGGGGGCCTAAAGATACGCAGTATTTT,TRBV11-2,TRBJ2-3,once,TRBD2
CASSEALGLYEQYF,TGTGCCAGCAGTGAAGCGCTGGGGCTTTACGAGCAGTACTTC,TRBV2,TRBJ2-7,-,-
CASSLAGQGGSPLHF,TGCGCCAGCAGCTTGGCGGGACAGGGAGGCTCACCCCTCCACTTT,TRBV5-1,TRBJ1-6,-,TRBD1
CASSDGQGSSYEQYF,TGCGCCAGCAGTGATGGGCAGGGGAGCTCCTACGAGCAGTACTTC,TRBV10-1,TRBJ2-7,-,-
CASSQPGGGHEKLFF,TGTGCCAGCAGCCAACCTGGCGGAGGGCATGAAAAACTGTTTTTT,TRBV6-6,TRBJ1-4,-,-
CASSPPLTGGAFF,TGTGCCAGCAGCCCGCCCTTAACAGGGGGAGCTTTCTTT,TRBV7-9,TRBJ1-1,few,TRBD1
CSVERGLVAFF,TGCAGCGTTGAAAGGGGGCTTGTAGCTTTCTTT,TRBV29-1,TRBJ1-1,-,TRBD1
CASSLVTSGPMEQFF,TGCGCCAGCAGCTTGGTAACTAGCGGACCAATGGAGCAGTTCTTC,TRBV5-1,TRBJ2-1,-,TRBD2
CASSQNFGADTQYF,TGTGCCAGCAGCCAAAATTTTGGTGCAGATACGCAGTATTTT,TRBV14,TRBJ2-3,-,-
CASSMRDRGVYQPQHF,TGTGCCAGTAGTATGCGGGACAGGGGAGTTTATCAGCCCCAGCATTTT,TRBV19,TRBJ1-5,-,TRBD1
CASSLETGPYEQYF,TGTGCCAGCAGCTTAGAAACGGGACCCTACGAGCAGTACTTC,TRBV11-2,TRBJ2-7,-,-
CASNQGVNTEAFF,TGTGCCAGTAACCAGGGGGTTAACACTGAAGCTTTCTTT,TRBV19,TRBJ1-1,-,TRBD1
CASSERRDEPRTSYGYTF,TGTGCCAGCAGTGAAAGGAGGGATGAGCCGAGAACGAGCTATGGCTACACCTTC,TRBV6-1,TRBJ1-2,-,-
CASSPGGNEQFF,TGTGCCAGCAGCCCTGGAGGAAATGAGCAGTTCTTC,TRBV7-3,TRBJ2-1,-,-
CASSNQYMNTEAFF,TGTGCCAGCAGCAACCAGTACATGAACACTGAAGCTTTCTTT,TRBV28,TRBJ1-1,-,-
CASSTGNNNEQFF,TGTGCCAGCAGTACCGGGAACAACAATGAGCAGTTCTTC,TRBV6-6,TRBJ2-1,once,-
CASRGDSMNTEAFF,TGTGCCAGCAGGGGGGACAGTATGAACACTGAAGCTTTCTTT,TRBV2,TRBJ1-1,-,TRBD1
CSVILSGLASYEQYF,TGCAGCGTAATATTATCGGGACTGGCCTCCTACGAGCAGTACTTC,TRBV29-1,TRBJ2-7,-,-
CASTSGNGGQPQHF,TGTGCCAGCACATCCGGGAACGGAGGGCAGCCCCAGCATTTT,TRBV28,TRBJ1-5,-,-
CASSLGVGEQETQYF,TGCGCCAGCAGCCTAGGGGTCGGGGAACAAGAGACCCAGTACTTC,TRBV5-1,TRBJ2-5,-,-